This is a list of T cell receptor beta chains from one sample in a study of neurological immune-mediated disorders. One entry per CDR3 protein results from TCRdb running MiXCR on the 5' RACE reads. The data hold 30,000 or so distinct CDR3 sequences, with about 4.5% observed a single time. Sequenced material: PBMCs. Every receptor here comes from a man younger than 30 in good health. Both conserved end residues are part of each CDR3. Fields, in order: CDR3 protein, CDR3 DNA, clone size, J gene, V gene, D gene. A D gene is named only where the DNA matches it firmly. Sizes are listed as once, few, many, or a class for an expanded clone.

CSAKKMEGDQPQHF,TGCAGTGCTAAGAAGATGGAAGGGGATCAGCCCCAGCATTTT,many,TRBJ1-5,TRBV20-1,NA
CASSPGTGTPSNEKLFF,TGCGCCAGCAGCCCCGGGACAGGAACTCCGTCTAATGAAAAACTGTTTTTT,many,TRBJ1-4,TRBV5-1,TRBD1
CATSDGSTGELFF,TGTGCCACCAGTGACGGGAGCACCGGGGAGCTGTTTTTT,many,TRBJ2-2,TRBV24-1,NA
CASSQLSAGLREKLFF,TGTGCCAGCAGCCAACTCTCTGCAGGTCTGAGGGAAAAACTGTTTTTT,many,TRBJ1-4,TRBV4-2,NA
CASSLEWSGGGEQFF,TGCGCCAGCAGCTTGGAGTGGTCCGGAGGGGGTGAGCAGTTCTTC,many,TRBJ2-1,TRBV5-1,NA
CASSQGVAGGNTGELFF,TGCGCCAGCAGCCAAGGGGTAGCGGGGGGGAACACCGGGGAGCTGTTTTTT,many,TRBJ2-2,TRBV4-1,TRBD2
CSATGTGINEQYF,TGCAGTGCTACCGGGACAGGGATAAACGAGCAGTACTTC,many,TRBJ2-7,TRBV20-1,TRBD1
CASSYMGTYEQYF,TGTGCCAGCAGTTACATGGGCACCTACGAGCAGTACTTC,many,TRBJ2-7,TRBV6-5,NA
CASSYTGRRAEAFF,TGTGCCAGCAGTTACACAGGGAGGAGAGCTGAAGCTTTCTTT,many,TRBJ1-1,TRBV6-5,NA
CASPGILGVAEQFF,TGTGCCAGCCCCGGGATCCTAGGTGTAGCTGAGCAGTTCTTC,many,TRBJ2-1,TRBV7-9,NA
CSAREASGETQYF,TGCAGTGCTAGAGAGGCTAGCGGAGAGACCCAGTACTTC,many,TRBJ2-5,TRBV20-1,TRBD2
CASSRDSYGYTF,TGTGCCAGCAGCCGGGACAGCTATGGCTACACCTTC,many,TRBJ1-2,TRBV4-2,TRBD1
CSARSNRDYGYTF,TGCAGTGCTAGATCTAACAGGGATTATGGCTACACCTTC,many,TRBJ1-2,TRBV20-1,NA
CASSYIAGGDYNEQFF,TGTGCCAGCAGTTACATTGCGGGGGGAGACTACAATGAGCAGTTCTTC,many,TRBJ2-1,TRBV6-2/TRBV6-3,TRBD2
CASSLSSWRGSTDTQYF,TGTGCCAGCAGTTTATCTTCTTGGCGGGGAAGCACAGATACGCAGTATTTT,many,TRBJ2-3,TRBV27,NA
CASSYGRDYEQYF,TGTGCCAGCAGTTATGGCAGGGACTACGAGCAGTACTTC,many,TRBJ2-7,TRBV12-3/TRBV12-4,NA